These 5 T cell receptor beta chains came from one sample sequenced in a study of beta chain features in type 1 diabetes. Sequenced material consisted of expressed TCRB transcripts (all of the isolated RNA was reverse transcribed). Assay: immunoSEQ multiplex PCR; the TCRdb copy retains only in-frame clones and omits some. The repertoire holds a few hundred thousand clones, with over 12% as singletons. The sequencing input was naive CD4+ T cells from blood. The source of these receptors is a woman under 30 in good health.

The chain couples TRBV18 to TRBJ2-3; possible D gene TRBD1, 5 bases. This CDR3 spans 12 amino acids. Germline values: CDR1 KGHSH, CDR2 LQKENI. The germline V and J ends were trimmed by 6 bases and 5 bases, with 9 bases remaining between them. The CDR3 nucleotides read TGTGCCAGCTCGCCAGACAGAGATACGCAGTATTTT. This gives the protein CASSPDRDTQYF.

This rearrangement joins TRBV27 to TRBJ1-2; D is undetermined. Germline assignment: CDR1 MNHEY and CDR2 SMNVEV (reference sequence). CDR3 length: 10 amino acids. In DNA form, the CDR3 reads TGTACACAGCTCTATTATGGCTACACCTTC. Translating it yields CTQLYYGYTF.

The genes are TRBV7-9 and TRBJ2-5; 9 positions agree with TRBD2. Germline V gene sequence: CDR1 SEHNR, CDR2 FQNEAQ (reference sequence). Trimming removed 5 bases from V and 7 bases from J; junction bases left unmatched: 8. This CDR3 has 14 amino acids. The CDR3 DNA reads TGTGCCAGCAGCCAAGGACTAGCGATTCCGACCCAGTACTTC. Amino acid sequence: CASSQGLAIPTQYF.

This clone was observed a handful of times. The gene calls are TRBV28 and TRBJ1-1; tentative D call: TRBD1 (5 bases). CDR1 is MDHEN and CDR2 is SYDVKM in the germline V gene. Between the trimmed V and J ends, which lost 6 bases and 0 bases, there was a span of 17 bases. There are 16 residues in the CDR3. DNA for the CDR3: TGTGCCAGCAGCCGGGTGGGTAGGGGATTGAACACTGAAGCTTTCTTT. This gives the protein CASSRVGRGLNTEAFF.

This clone occurred a few times. This rearrangement joins TRBV6-5 to TRBJ1-5, with D perhaps TRBD1 (6 bases). Germline V gene sequence: CDR1 MNHEY, CDR2 SVGAGI. V was cut by 3 bases and J by 9 bases, with 15 bases left in between. This CDR3 has 14 residues. The chain's CDR3 is CASSYRQALGPQHF. For the CDR3, the DNA is TGTGCCAGCAGTTATAGACAGGCCCTTGGGCCCCAGCATTTT.